This T cell receptor (beta chain) was found in a study of cytomegalovirus exposure and HLA in healthy donors. Looking at the study overall: Of the donors genotyped, approximately 410 in all, 80% to 85% fell in the Caucasian-associated ancestry cluster. Study results and caveats: In a later analysis, TCR beta V- and J-gene trimming was associated with a missense DCLRE1C variant. Cytomegalovirus association was listed for about 150 TCR beta chains. The authors later found HLA-associated TCR beta chains more clonally expanded than equally common others.

With 0 bases removed from V and 3 bases from J, the gap between germline ends came to 7 bases. CDR3 length equals 13 residues. Germline V gives CDR1 SQVTM, CDR2 ANQGSEA. In the PCR, 60 Vbeta and 13 Jbeta primers were used. TCRdb's table, derived via immunoSEQ multiplex PCR, lists solely in-frame clones and lacks some. Of about 180,000 clones listed, roughly 79% were seen once; the top ten hold about 3%. Concerning this clone itself: Its target is unknown.

Sequenced: PBMCs. This chain links TRBV29-1 with TRBJ2-3; D is undetermined. This TCR was recovered from a male donor in good health and CMV-seronegative. The CDR3 reads CSVEDPRTDTQYF. As DNA, the CDR3 is TGCAGCGTTGAAGATCCGAGGACAGATACGCAGTATTTT.